Listed below are T cell receptor beta chains from one sample, sequenced in a study of blood T cell repertoires in COVID-19. Method: immunoSEQ multiplex PCR; TCRdb's copy keeps in-frame clones and lacks some. In the table there are roughly 90,000 clones, under 90% of which are singletons. The sequenced material came from peripheral blood. These receptors all stem from a human donor with active COVID-19. The donor label of this sample is uncertain. Each CDR3 is given with its conserved first and last residue. Fields, in order: J gene, clone size, D gene, V gene, CDR3 DNA, CDR3 protein. D genes are given only for firm matches. The size field is filled for only some rows; it gives once, few, many or a size class.

TRBJ1-1 | - | - | TRBV5-5 | TGTGCCAGCAGCCGCCCAGGGGCCAACACTGAAGCTTTCTTT | CASSRPGANTEAFF
TRBJ2-1 | - | TRBD2 | TRBV13 | TGTGCCAGCAGCTTAGGACAGCGGGGGGATTACAATGAGCAGTTCTTC | CASSLGQRGDYNEQFF
TRBJ1-1 | - | - | TRBV2 | TGTGCCAGCAGGGCAGGGGCCAGTGAAGCTTTCTTT | CASRAGASEAFF
TRBJ2-5 | - | - | TRBV7-2 | TGTGCCAGCAGCTTAATGGTCAGACAAGAGACCCAGTACTTC | CASSLMVRQETQYF
TRBJ2-1 | - | TRBD2 | TRBV11-2 | TGTGCCAGCAGCTCACCCAGGATAGCGGGGATGCTTGAGCAGTTCTTC | CASSSPRIAGMLEQFF
TRBJ1-6 | - | TRBD1 | TRBV7-9 | TGTGCCAGCAGTCACTCGACAGGGAAGAATTCACCCCTCCACTTT | CASSHSTGKNSPLHF
TRBJ2-2 | - | TRBD2 | TRBV2 | TGTGCCAGCAGTAACTGGGTGGGGCGAGCGGGAGCGAACACCGGGGAGCTGTTTTTT | CASSNWVGRAGANTGELFF
TRBJ1-5 | - | TRBD1 | TRBV4-1 | TGCGCCAGCAGCCAAGATGACTCCGGGACAGGGGATCAGCCCCAGCATTTT | CASSQDDSGTGDQPQHF
TRBJ1-1 | - | TRBD1 | TRBV12-3/TRBV12-4 | TGTGCCAGCAGTCCAGGGGGCCTAGAAGCTTTCTTT | CASSPGGLEAFF
TRBJ1-1 | - | TRBD1 | TRBV5-1 | TGCGCCAGCAGCCTAGGGACAGCCACTATCGGAGCTTTCTTT | CASSLGTATIGAFF
TRBJ1-6 | once | - | TRBV2 | TGTGCCAGCAGTCTAGCCATTAATTCACCCCTCCACTTT | CASSLAINSPLHF
TRBJ1-3 | - | - | TRBV2 | TGTGCCAGCAGTGACGTCAGCTCTGGAAACACCATATATTTT | CASSDVSSGNTIYF
TRBJ1-2 | - | - | TRBV6-6 | TGTGCCAGCAGTTACTTCCAGGGAATCGATGGCTACACCTTC | CASSYFQGIDGYTF
TRBJ1-4 | - | - | TRBV28 | TGTGCCGGGAGGTCCGGGACTGTGGGTGAAAAACTGTTTTTT | CAGRSGTVGEKLFF
TRBJ1-6 | once | TRBD1 | TRBV5-6 | TGTGCCAGCAGCCTCCAAGGGGGCGGCAATTCACCCCTCCACTTT | CASSLQGGGNSPLHF
TRBJ1-5 | - | - | TRBV6-6 | TGTGCCAGCAGTTACCTCAGGGTTGAAACTCAGCCCCAGCATTTT | CASSYLRVETQPQHF
TRBJ1-1 | once | - | TRBV4-3 | TGCGCCAGCAGCCAGGGGCGGATTATGAACACTGAAGCTTTCTTT | CASSQGRIMNTEAFF
TRBJ2-3 | - | - | TRBV28 | TGTGCCAGCAGTCCCCGAGATACGCAGTATTTT | CASSPRDTQYF